This TCR beta chain was retrieved from a study of blood T cell repertoires in COVID-19. Across the study: COVID-19 samples collected from the United States, Italy and Spain covered acute and convalescent phases. Nucleic acid was either cDNA or gDNA, and it came from T cells, B-cell-depleted T cells, or PBMCs.

Germline V gives CDR1 SGHAT, CDR2 FQNNGV. Trimming cost V 2 bases and J 3 bases, with 11 bases left between them. This CDR3 region has 15 residues. As originally analysed: Researchers report that nucleated cell counts were estimated from reference gene primer amplification. Sequenced by immunoSEQ multiplex PCR; TCRdb stores in-frame clones only, minus some. The V and J calls and the clone size are those of that table, but D and trimming were determined from the DNA. The data contain about 70,000 clones, about three quarters of them singletons. The sequence was obtained from a man at least 80 years old with acute or convalescent COVID-19. Input material: peripheral blood. The chain joins TRBV11-2 to TRBJ1-3, with a possible D match to TRBD1 (5 bases). The CDR3 coding sequence is TGTGCCAGCAGCTTAATGCGGGGGAATGGAAACACCATATATTTT. Translation gives CASSLMRGNGNTIYF.